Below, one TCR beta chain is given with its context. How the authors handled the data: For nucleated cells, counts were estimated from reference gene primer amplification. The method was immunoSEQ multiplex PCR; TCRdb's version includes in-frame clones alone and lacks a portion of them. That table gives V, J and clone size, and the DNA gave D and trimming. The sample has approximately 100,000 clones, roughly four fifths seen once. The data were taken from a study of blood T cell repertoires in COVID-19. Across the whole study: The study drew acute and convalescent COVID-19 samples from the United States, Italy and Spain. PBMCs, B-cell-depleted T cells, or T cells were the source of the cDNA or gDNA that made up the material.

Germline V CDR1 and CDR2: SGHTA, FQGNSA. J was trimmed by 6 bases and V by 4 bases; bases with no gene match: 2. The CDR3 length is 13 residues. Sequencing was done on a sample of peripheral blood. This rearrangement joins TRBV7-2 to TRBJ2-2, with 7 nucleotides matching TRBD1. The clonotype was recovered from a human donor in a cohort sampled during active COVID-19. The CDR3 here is CASSWDSAGELFF. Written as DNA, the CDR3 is TGTGCCAGCAGCTGGGACAGCGCCGGGGAGCTGTTTTTT. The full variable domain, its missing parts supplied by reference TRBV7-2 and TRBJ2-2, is GAGVSQSPSNKVTEKGKDVELRCDPISGHTALYWYRQSLGQGLEFLIYFQGNSAPDKSGLPSDRFSAERTGGSVSTLTIQRTQQEDSAVYLCASSWDSAGELFFGEGSRLTVL.